The clone carrying this T cell receptor beta chain was counted at least ten times. Using unique molecular identifiers, the investigators prepared the TCRbeta library. TCRdb redid the calling of the PCR reads with MiXCR, one entry per CDR3 protein. Among approximately 400,000 distinct CDR3 sequences listed, roughly 10% were seen once. These data originate in a study of T-cell reconstitution after alpha-beta-depleted transplantation in children. CDR3 length: 14 amino acids. Trimming shortened V by 3 bases and J by 3 bases, and 12 bases separated the two germline ends. CDR1 and CDR2 from the germline V gene are DFQATT and SNEGSKA (reference sequence).

This chain joins TRBV20-1 and TRBJ1-5, with D unclear. This TCR came from a human donor who donated a stem cell graft to a child with acute myeloid leukemia. The material was PBMCs from the stem cell graft donor, obtained from the stem cell graft. The CDR3 reads CSASIGGDNQPQHF. The CDR3 DNA reads TGCAGTGCTAGTATAGGTGGGGACAATCAGCCCCAGCATTTT.